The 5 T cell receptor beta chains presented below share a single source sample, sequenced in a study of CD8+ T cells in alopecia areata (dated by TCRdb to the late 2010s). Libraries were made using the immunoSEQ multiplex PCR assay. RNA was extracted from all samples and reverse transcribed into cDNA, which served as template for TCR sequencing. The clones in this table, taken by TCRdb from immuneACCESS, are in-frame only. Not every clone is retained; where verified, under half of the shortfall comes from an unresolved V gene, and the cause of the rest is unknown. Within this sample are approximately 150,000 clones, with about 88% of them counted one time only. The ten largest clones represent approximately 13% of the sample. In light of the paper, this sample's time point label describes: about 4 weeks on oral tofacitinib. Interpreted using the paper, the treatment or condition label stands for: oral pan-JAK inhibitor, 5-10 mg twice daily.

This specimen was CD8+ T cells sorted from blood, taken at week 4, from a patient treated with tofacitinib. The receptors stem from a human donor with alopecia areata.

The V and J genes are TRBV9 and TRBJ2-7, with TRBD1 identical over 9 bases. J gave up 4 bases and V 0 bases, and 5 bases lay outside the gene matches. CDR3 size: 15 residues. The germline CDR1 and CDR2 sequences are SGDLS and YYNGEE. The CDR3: CASSVAYGQGYEQYF. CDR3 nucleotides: TGTGCCAGCAGCGTAGCTTACGGACAGGGGTACGAGCAGTACTTC.

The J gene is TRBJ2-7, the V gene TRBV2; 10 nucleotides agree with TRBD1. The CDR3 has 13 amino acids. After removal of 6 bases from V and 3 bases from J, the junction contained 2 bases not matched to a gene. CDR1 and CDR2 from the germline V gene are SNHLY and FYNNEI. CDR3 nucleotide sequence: TGTGCCAGCAGGGGGACAGGGGTCTACGAGCAGTACTTC. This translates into CASRGTGVYEQYF.

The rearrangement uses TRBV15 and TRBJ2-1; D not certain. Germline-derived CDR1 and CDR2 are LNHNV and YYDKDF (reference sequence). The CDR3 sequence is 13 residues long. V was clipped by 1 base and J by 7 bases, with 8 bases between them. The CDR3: CATSRGLNNEQFF. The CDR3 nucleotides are TGTGCCACCAGCAGAGGCCTGAATAATGAGCAGTTCTTC.

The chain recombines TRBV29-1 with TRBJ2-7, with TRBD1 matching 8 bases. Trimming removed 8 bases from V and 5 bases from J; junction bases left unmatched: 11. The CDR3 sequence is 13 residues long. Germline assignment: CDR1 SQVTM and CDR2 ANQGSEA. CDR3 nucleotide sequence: TGCAGCCACGAAGGACAGGGATCGAACGAGCAGTACTTC. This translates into CSHEGQGSNEQYF.

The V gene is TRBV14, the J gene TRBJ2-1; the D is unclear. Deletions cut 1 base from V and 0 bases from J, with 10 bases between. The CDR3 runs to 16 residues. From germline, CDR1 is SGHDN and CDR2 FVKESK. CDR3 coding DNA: TGTGCCAGCAGCCAAGTGTTGGTGATCTCCTACAATGAGCAGTTCTTC. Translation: CASSQVLVISYNEQFF.